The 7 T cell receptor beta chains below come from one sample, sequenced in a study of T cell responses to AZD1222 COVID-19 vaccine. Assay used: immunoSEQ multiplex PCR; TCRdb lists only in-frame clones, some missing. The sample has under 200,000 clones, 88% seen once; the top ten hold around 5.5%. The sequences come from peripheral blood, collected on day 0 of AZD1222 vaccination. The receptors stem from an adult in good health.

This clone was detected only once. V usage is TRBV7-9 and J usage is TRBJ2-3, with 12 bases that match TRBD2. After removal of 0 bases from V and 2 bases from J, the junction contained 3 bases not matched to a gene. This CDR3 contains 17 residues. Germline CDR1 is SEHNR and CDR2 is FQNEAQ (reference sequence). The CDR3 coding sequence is TGTGCCAGCAGCTTAGCCGCTAGCGGGGGGGCCACAGATACGCAGTATTTT. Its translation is CASSLAASGGATDTQYF.

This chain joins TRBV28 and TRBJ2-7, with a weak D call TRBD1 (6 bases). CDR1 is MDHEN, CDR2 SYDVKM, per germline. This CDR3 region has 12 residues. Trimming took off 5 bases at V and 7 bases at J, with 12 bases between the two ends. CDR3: CASSTGQREQYF. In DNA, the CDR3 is TGTGCCAGCAGTACGGGACAAAGGGAGCAGTACTTC.

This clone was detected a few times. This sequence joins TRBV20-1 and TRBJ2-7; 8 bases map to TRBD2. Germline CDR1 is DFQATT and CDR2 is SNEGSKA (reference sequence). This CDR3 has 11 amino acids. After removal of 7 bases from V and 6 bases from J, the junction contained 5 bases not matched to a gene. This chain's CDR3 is CSGAGESEQYF. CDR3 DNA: TGCAGTGGAGCGGGAGAGTCCGAGCAGTACTTC.

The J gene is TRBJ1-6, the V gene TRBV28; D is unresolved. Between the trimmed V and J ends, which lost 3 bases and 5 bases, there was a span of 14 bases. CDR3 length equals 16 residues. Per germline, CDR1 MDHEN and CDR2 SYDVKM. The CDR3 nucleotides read TGTGCCAGCAGTTTGGCTATAGGGAACCATAATTCACCCCTCCACTTT. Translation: CASSLAIGNHNSPLHF.

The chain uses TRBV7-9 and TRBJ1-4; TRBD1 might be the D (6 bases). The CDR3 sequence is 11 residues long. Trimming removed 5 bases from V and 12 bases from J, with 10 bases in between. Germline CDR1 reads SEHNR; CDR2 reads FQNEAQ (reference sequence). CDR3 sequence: CASSAAGELFF. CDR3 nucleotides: TGTGCCAGCAGCGCCGCAGGGGAACTGTTTTTT.

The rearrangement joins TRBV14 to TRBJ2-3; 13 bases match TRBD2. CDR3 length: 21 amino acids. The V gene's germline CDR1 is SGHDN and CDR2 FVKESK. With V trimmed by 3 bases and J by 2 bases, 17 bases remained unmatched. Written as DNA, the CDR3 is TGTGCCAGCAGCCAGAGGAGGAAAACGGGACTAGCGGGGCAAATCACAGATACGCAGTATTTT. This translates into CASSQRRKTGLAGQITDTQYF.

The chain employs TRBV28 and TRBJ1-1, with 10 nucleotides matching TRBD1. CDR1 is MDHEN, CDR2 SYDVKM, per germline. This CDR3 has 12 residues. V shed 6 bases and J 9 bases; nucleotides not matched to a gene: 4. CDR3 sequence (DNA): TGTGCCAGCAGCGGGACAGGGGTGAAAGCTTTCTTT. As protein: CASSGTGVKAFF.